This T cell receptor (beta chain) is drawn from a study of blood T cells in healthy people across ages. Then a second PCR, running roughly 7 to 11 cycles, was carried out with a sample-barcoded 5' primer and a J-beta primer mix. Using its own MiXCR run on the 5' RACE reads, TCRdb lists one record per CDR3 protein. This table has 1 million to 1.2 million distinct CDR3 sequences, roughly two fifths appearing once. In this sample, this clonotype turned up many times. Its antigen is currently unknown. Broader study findings: Naive T cell percentage showed a strong correlation with the diversity of TCR beta. Long-lived donors exceeded aged donors in naive CD4+ cells and diversity.

Per germline, CDR1 SQVTM and CDR2 ANQGSEA. Trimming at V came to 8 bases and at J to 5 bases, leaving 11 bases not matched to a gene. CDR3 length: 13 amino acids. The genes are TRBV29-1 and TRBJ2-5; 7 nucleotides line up with TRBD2. The source material was blood. The receptor was derived from a man aged 18 to 29 in good health. CDR3 DNA: TGCAGCTTATTGGGAGGGGACCTGGAGACCCAGTACTTC. This gives the protein CSLLGGDLETQYF.